This passage covers 17 T cell receptor beta chains from one sample sequenced in a study of T cell repertoires in cytomegalovirus infection. TCRdb ran MiXCR on the reads and lists one entry per CDR3 protein. Here the sample spans roughly 150,000 distinct CDR3 sequences, about 32% being singletons. Their cognate antigens are unknown. The starting material was CD8+ T cells from cultured PBMCs, obtained from culture after CMV antigen stimulation. The source of these receptors is a human donor in good health (CMV status not recorded). Some clones in this sample may be carry-over from other donors' samples.

The V and J genes are TRBV6-5 and TRBJ2-7; D remains ambiguous. V shed 6 bases and J shed 5 bases, with 14 bases lying between them. CDR3 length equals 13 residues. Germline V gene sequence: CDR1 MNHEY, CDR2 SVGAGI. The CDR3 nucleotides are TGTGCCAGCAGCCACGCCCGAGGCCACGAGCAGTACTTC. It specifies CASSHARGHEQYF.

The rearrangement uses TRBV10-3 and TRBJ2-5; 15 bases line up with TRBD2. V trimming: 6 bases; J trimming: 2 bases; junction bases outside the gene matches: 10. The CDR3 is made up of 18 amino acids. The germline gives CDR1 ENHRY, CDR2 SYGVKD. Written as DNA, the CDR3 is TGTGCCATCAGCGCCGGGACTAGCGGGGGGCCCCTACAAGAGACCCAGTACTTC. Translated: CAISAGTSGGPLQETQYF.

This clonotype was recorded a few times. In DNA form, the CDR3 reads TGTGCCAGCAGCCAGGGGAGGGGCGACCCGAACACCGGGGAGCTGTTTTTT. This codes for CASSQGRGDPNTGELFF. This chain links TRBV7-8 with TRBJ2-2; D is perhaps TRBD2 (7 bases). From germline, CDR1 is SGHVS and CDR2 FQNEAQ. The CDR3 has 17 residues. V lost 5 bases to trimming and J lost 0 bases, with 16 bases between them.

This clonotype was seen only a few times. This chain joins TRBV15 and TRBJ2-1; 7 bases fit TRBD1. This CDR3 region has 17 residues. The V gene end was trimmed by 4 bases and the J gene end by 3 bases; junction bases not matched to a gene: 12. The germline CDR1 and CDR2 sequences are LNHNV and YYDKDF (reference sequence). The CDR3 DNA is TGTGCCACCAGCACGAACCTACAGGGGATCTTCTACAATGAGCAGTTCTTC. Residues: CATSTNLQGIFYNEQFF.

This clonotype appeared many times. V and J are TRBV7-4 and TRBJ1-5; TRBD1 matches at 7 bases. The CDR3 length is 17 residues. From germline, CDR1 is SGHVT and CDR2 SQSDAQ. After removal of 7 bases from V and 4 bases from J, the junction contained 16 bases not matched to a gene. CDR3 DNA sequence: TGTGCCAGCACCTTCCCCAAAACAACAGGGGAAAATCAGCCCCAGCATTTT. Translating gives CASTFPKTTGENQPQHF. The full variable domain, its missing parts supplied by reference TRBV7-4 and TRBJ1-5, is GAGVSQSPRYKVAKRGRDVALRCDSISGHVTLYWYRQTLGQGSEVLTYSQSDAQRDKSGRPSGRFSAERPERSVSTLKIQRTEQGDSAVYLCASTFPKTTGENQPQHFGDGTRLSIL.

The chain recombines TRBV12-3 or TRBV12-4 with TRBJ2-3, with 10 positions matching TRBD1. Trimming cost V 6 bases and J 3 bases; bases outside gene matches: 6. The CDR3 consists of 15 residues. In nucleotides, the CDR3 is TGTGCCAGCAGGCACCGGGACAGGGGAACAGATACGCAGTATTTT. It specifies CASRHRDRGTDTQYF.

This chain uses TRBV4-1 with TRBJ2-5; D gene unclear. Trimming stripped 1 base from V and 2 bases from J, with 11 bases between. This CDR3 is built from 15 residues. Germline V gene sequence: CDR1 MGHRA, CDR2 YSYEKL. The CDR3 bases are TGCGCCAGCAGCCAAGTCCTAGGCCATCAAGAGACCCAGTACTTC. Protein product: CASSQVLGHQETQYF.

This clonotype showed up just a few times. The V call is TRBV7-6, the J call TRBJ1-4, with D tentatively TRBD1 (6 bases). This CDR3 spans 16 amino acids. The germline V gene has CDR1 SGHVS and CDR2 FNYEAQ. V was shortened by 0 bases and J by 8 bases, with 16 bases between the two germline ends. The CDR3 region is CASSLAAGAHHEKLFF. CDR3 coding DNA: TGTGCCAGCAGCTTAGCGGCGGGGGCCCACCACGAAAAACTGTTTTTT.

The chain carries TRBV5-1 and TRBJ1-2; D is undetermined. The CDR3 sequence is 15 residues long. V lost 4 bases and J 2 bases, leaving 15 bases between the germline ends. The germline CDR1 and CDR2 sequences are SGHRS and YFSETQ. CDR3 DNA: TGCGCCAGCAGCCCCCGCCCTGCACCGAACTATGGCTACACCTTC. Its translation: CASSPRPAPNYGYTF.

This chain joins TRBV12-3 or TRBV12-4 and TRBJ2-5, with D possibly being TRBD1 (5 bases). The CDR3 has 14 residues. V was pared by 3 bases and J by 2 bases, with 10 bases between. For the CDR3, the DNA is TGTGCCAGCAGTTTGTGGGGCATGCAAGAGACCCAGTACTTC. Amino acid sequence: CASSLWGMQETQYF.

The chain links TRBV29-1 to TRBJ2-7, with 9 positions matching TRBD1. The germline V gene has CDR1 SQVTM and CDR2 ANQGSEA. V gave up 7 bases and J gave up 6 bases; unmatched junction bases: 4. The length of the CDR3 is 11 residues. The CDR3 region is CSAKTGGEQYF. DNA for the CDR3: TGCAGCGCTAAGACAGGGGGCGAGCAGTACTTC.

The count of this clonotype is one. The V gene is TRBV2, the J gene TRBJ1-1, with D hard to call. Germline V gives CDR1 SNHLY, CDR2 FYNNEI. V was clipped by 6 bases and J by 4 bases, with 6 bases between them. The length of the CDR3 is 11 residues. CDR3 bases: TGTGCCAGCAGCGATGTCACTGAAGCTTTCTTT. Its translation is CASSDVTEAFF. The variable domain in full, with the rest retrieved from reference TRBV2 and TRBJ1-1, is EPEVTQTPSHQVTQMGQEVILRCVPISNHLYFYWYRQILGQKVEFLVSFYNNEISEKSEIFDDQFSVERPDGSNFTLKIRSTKLEDSAMYFCASSDVTEAFFGQGTRLTVV.

A few counts support this clonotype. The rearrangement links TRBV28 to TRBJ2-7, with D possibly being TRBD1 (7 bases). The CDR3 length is 15 residues. The ends were cut back, 9 bases at V and 2 bases at J, with 20 bases in the middle. From germline, CDR1 is MDHEN and CDR2 SYDVKM. In nucleotides, the CDR3 is TGTGCCAGTCGGGGGAGACAGGGTTTAACCTACGAGCAGTACTTC. Translation: CASRGRQGLTYEQYF.

This chain connects TRBV29-1 to TRBJ1-2; D gene ambiguous. Germline V CDR1 and CDR2: SQVTM, ANQGSEA. Between the trimmed V and J ends, which lost 1 base and 7 bases, there was a span of 10 bases. The CDR3 sequence is 12 residues long. CDR3 protein: CSVEVVERGYTF. CDR3 nucleotides: TGCAGCGTTGAAGTTGTGGAGCGTGGCTACACCTTC.

This clonotype has just a few counts. The genes are TRBV12-3 or TRBV12-4 and TRBJ2-7; 7 nucleotides agree with TRBD1. This CDR3 is 14 amino acids long. J was trimmed by 3 bases and V by 1 base; bases with no gene match: 3. The CDR3 reads CASSLGDRIYEQYF. As DNA, the CDR3 is TGTGCCAGCAGTTTAGGGGACAGAATCTACGAGCAGTACTTC.

This clonotype was counted only a few times. This sequence joins TRBV19 and TRBJ1-2; D gene unclear. V lost 6 bases and J 4 bases, leaving 9 bases between the germline ends. Germline V gene lookup returns CDR1 LNHDA and CDR2 SQIVND (reference sequence). The CDR3 is 12 residues long. This CDR3 reads CASSDRAYGYTF. The CDR3 DNA sequence: TGTGCCAGTAGCGACCGCGCCTATGGCTACACCTTC.

This chain links TRBV7-9 with TRBJ1-6; tentatively, D is TRBD1 (6 bases). CDR3 length equals 19 residues. Germline V lookup: CDR1 SEHNR, CDR2 FQNEAQ (reference sequence). The germline V and J ends were trimmed by 4 bases and 0 bases, with 19 bases remaining between them. The CDR3 nucleotides are TGTGCCAGCAGCTCTGGGGCTCGACAGGCAGGCTCCTATAATTCACCCCTCCACTTT. Residues: CASSSGARQAGSYNSPLHF.